The clone carrying this T cell receptor beta chain has more than one count but fewer than ten. Its antigen is currently unknown. This entry comes from a study of T cells after yellow fever vaccination. Across the whole study: Fractions low in cell number were prepared with SMART-Seq v4 Ultra Low Input.

The CDR3 covers 17 residues. Germline CDR1 reads KGHDR; CDR2 reads SFDVKD. The J segment lost 2 bases and the V segment lost 0 bases, leaving 5 bases of the junction unmatched. Study results and caveats: Detected again after the booster were most primary-vaccination clones, at 95% to 98% CD4 and 88% CD8. Abundant contaminating clonotypes from the bulk population could appear in FACS-sorted repertoires.

5'RACE template switching generated TCR cDNA, adding a universal primer site and UMIs. TCRdb itself ran the 5' RACE reads through MiXCR, one entry per CDR3 protein. This table holds 500,000 to 550,000 distinct CDR3 sequences, 21% found once. The sequence came from a young man who received the YFV17D yellow fever vaccine. This chain links TRBV24-1 with TRBJ2-2; the match to TRBD2 covers 7 bases. This material consisted of PBMCs, taken 20 to 25 days after the first yellow fever vaccination. The CDR3: CATSDLSGGSNTGELFF. The CDR3 DNA reads TGTGCCACCAGTGATTTGTCCGGGGGGAGTAACACCGGGGAGCTGTTTTTT.